These 14 T cell receptor beta chains were all obtained from the same sample, sequenced in a study of blood T cell repertoires in COVID-19. Method: immunoSEQ multiplex PCR; TCRdb's copy keeps in-frame clones and lacks some. The sample comprises 120,000 or so clones, 65% to 90% of which are singletons, and 20% to 30% rests with the top ten. Material: peripheral blood. Source of these receptors: a woman aged 80 or older with acute or convalescent COVID-19.

The CDR3 DNA sequence: TGTGCCAGCAGCCCAGATGGGAGGGCGTCAACTAATGAAAAACTGTTTTTT. Translation: CASSPDGRASTNEKLFF. The genes are TRBV7-2 and TRBJ1-4; the D is unclear. The germline gives CDR1 SGHTA, CDR2 FQGNSA. The CDR3 loop spans 17 amino acids. With 5 bases removed from V and 0 bases from J, the gap between germline ends came to 16 bases.

This CDR3 is CASTGTDLNYGYTF. In DNA, the CDR3 is TGTGCCAGCACCGGGACAGACCTTAACTATGGCTACACCTTC. The rearrangement links TRBV10-3 to TRBJ1-2; 7 bases fit TRBD1. This CDR3 region has 14 residues. Germline V gives CDR1 ENHRY, CDR2 SYGVKD. Losses at the gene ends were 10 bases for V and 1 base for J; bases not matched to a gene: 9.

This CDR3 is CASSIGGGAYEQFF. The CDR3 coding sequence is TGTGCCAGTAGTATAGGCGGGGGGGCCTATGAGCAGTTCTTC. The chain uses TRBV19 and TRBJ2-1; 9 bases match TRBD2. Germline V gene lookup returns CDR1 LNHDA and CDR2 SQIVND (reference sequence). This CDR3 has 14 amino acids. Trimming took 1 base from V and 8 from J; bases not matched to a gene: 3.

The DNA for the CDR3 is TGCGCCAGCAGCCGAGACCCAGGCACAGACTATGGCTACACCTTC. It encodes CASSRDPGTDYGYTF. This rearrangement joins TRBV4-3 to TRBJ1-2; no firm D call. With 4 bases removed from V and 3 bases from J, the gap between germline ends came to 15 bases. The CDR3 length is 15 residues. The germline V gene has CDR1 LGHNA and CDR2 YSLEER.

The chain joins TRBV28 to TRBJ2-1; maybe TRBD1 (5 bases). Trimming took off 6 bases at V and 5 bases at J, with 23 bases between the two ends. The CDR3 covers 17 residues. Germline CDR1 reads MDHEN; CDR2 reads SYDVKM. The CDR3 loop reads CASSLSVGRSTHNEQFF. In nucleotides, the CDR3 is TGTGCCAGCAGCCTTTCGGTGGGGCGGAGCACCCACAATGAGCAGTTCTTC.

The chain links TRBV2 to TRBJ1-6; perhaps TRBD1 as D (6 bases). This CDR3 contains 12 residues. V was shortened by 8 bases and J by 11 bases, with 13 bases between the two germline ends. Germline V gene sequence: CDR1 SNHLY, CDR2 FYNNEI. DNA of the CDR3: TGTGCCAGCGGGCAGGGGCTGCCACCCCTCCACTTT. Amino acid sequence: CASGQGLPPLHF.

This clone was seen more than once but under ten times. V and J are TRBV6-6 and TRBJ2-5; the match to TRBD1 covers 7 bases. V dropped 5 bases and J dropped 5; count of bases not matched to a gene: 14. The CDR3 totals 16 residues. CDR1 and CDR2 (germline): MNHNY, SVGAGI (reference sequence). CDR3 loop: CASSKKQGMSLETQYF. The CDR3 DNA is TGTGCCAGCAGTAAAAAACAGGGGATGAGTTTGGAGACCCAGTACTTC.

This clone is a singleton in its sample. This chain links TRBV3-1 (or the pseudogene TRBV3-2) with TRBJ2-1; 8 bases line up with TRBD1. Germline assignment: CDR1 LGHDT and CDR2 YNNKEL (reference sequence). J lost 8 bases, V lost 5 bases, and 11 bases had no gene match. This CDR3 has 15 residues. The CDR3 nucleotides read TGTGCCAGCAGCTGGACAGGGTCTTTGGGGGATGAGCAGTTCTTC. Translated: CASSWTGSLGDEQFF.

This clone was seen only once. This chain joins TRBV5-1 and TRBJ1-1; a weak D match, TRBD1 (5 bases). Trimming shortened V by 4 bases and J by 4 bases, and 17 bases separated the two germline ends. Germline lookup yields CDR1 SGHRS and CDR2 YFSETQ. The CDR3 is made up of 15 amino acids. The CDR3 region has the DNA TGCGCCAGCAGCCCCAGCACAGGATGGCGCACTGAAGCTTTCTTT. Its protein product is CASSPSTGWRTEAFF.

This chain connects TRBV6-1 to TRBJ1-2; TRBD1 might be the D (6 bases). Trimming shortened V by 1 base and J by 4 bases, and 13 bases separated the two germline ends. The length of the CDR3 is 15 residues. Germline CDR1 MNHNS, CDR2 SASEGT. The CDR3: CASSEVGGTLYGYTF. DNA of the CDR3: TGTGCCAGCAGTGAAGTCGGGGGGACACTCTATGGCTACACCTTC.

This chain uses TRBV29-1 with TRBJ1-6, with D unresolved. The CDR3 totals 13 residues. Looked up from germline, CDR1 is SQVTM and CDR2 is ANQGSEA. Trimming left V 4 bases short and J 5 bases short, with 9 bases between. The CDR3 DNA is TGCAGCGTTGCAACAGCTAATAATTCACCCCTCCACTTT. Its translation: CSVATANNSPLHF.

The chain combines TRBV6-2 or TRBV6-3 with TRBJ2-7; D may be TRBD1 (6 bases). The germline CDR1 and CDR2 sequences are MNHEY and SVGEGT. The CDR3 has 14 amino acids. Trimming cost V 5 bases and J 7 bases, with 18 bases left between them. The CDR3 region has the DNA TGTGCCAGCAGTCGTAACCAGGGGCCGGGGGAGCAGTACTTC. Its protein is CASSRNQGPGEQYF.

This clone was observed a single time. The rearrangement uses TRBV4-2 and TRBJ1-3; TRBD1 is a possible D gene (6 bases). V was clipped by 0 bases and J by 1 base, with 13 bases between them. The CDR3 spans 17 residues. CDR1 is LGHNA, CDR2 YNFKEQ, per germline. In DNA, the CDR3 is TGTGCCAGCAGCCAAGACAGACAGGCTTCTTCTGGAAACACCATATATTTT. Amino acids: CASSQDRQASSGNTIYF.

The rearrangement joins TRBV20-1 to TRBJ1-4; no reliable D call. This CDR3 spans 13 amino acids. V was clipped by 3 bases and J by 7 bases, with 12 bases between them. The germline V gene encodes CDR1 DFQATT and CDR2 SNEGSKA (reference sequence). The CDR3 coding sequence is TGCAGTGCTAGTAACGTATTGGCTGAAAAACTGTTTTTT. Encoded protein: CSASNVLAEKLFF.